Shown below are 31 T cell receptor beta chains from a single sample sequenced in a study of vaccination effects on CD4 cells after COVID-19. Here immunoSEQ multiplex PCR was the method, and the copy in TCRdb shows in-frame clones only, minus some. The sample contains 77,000 or so clones, around 79% of which appear only once. These receptors lack a known antigen. Viral peptide pools were used in the ViraFEST assay to expand antigen-specific CD4+ T cells, and sequencing came afterward. Following culture for around 9 days, CD4+ T cells were isolated. Nobody among the vaccine recipients had prior SARS-CoV-2 infection (nucleocapsid antibodies were negative). The sample in question was CD4+ T cells from PBMCs cultured with SARS-CoV-2 spike peptides, obtained before COVID-19 vaccination. Source of these receptors: a human donor who received a COVID-19 vaccine.

This clone was found once. The chain couples TRBV20-1 to TRBJ2-7, with a weak D call TRBD2 (5 bases). V lost 2 bases and J lost 7, with 9 bases in between. Germline CDR1 DFQATT, CDR2 SNEGSKA (reference sequence). There are 11 residues in the CDR3. The CDR3 DNA follows: TGCAGTGCTAGACTAGCCGATGAGCAGTACGTC. Translated: CSARLADEQYV.

The chain carries TRBV2 and TRBJ2-3; no clear D gene. Per germline, CDR1 SNHLY and CDR2 FYNNEI. The CDR3 totals 17 residues. Trimming pared 4 bases from V and 0 bases from J, leaving 17 bases between. The CDR3 region is CASSAPVSGYSTDTQYF. The CDR3 bases are TGTGCCAGCAGTGCTCCCGTAAGTGGTTATAGCACAGATACGCAGTATTTT.

The sample holds one count of this clone. The J gene is TRBJ2-7, the V gene TRBV10-3, with D unclear. CDR3 length equals 12 residues. Per germline, CDR1 ENHRY and CDR2 SYGVKD. V was clipped by 4 bases and J by 5 bases, with 9 bases between them. CDR3 in DNA: TGTGCCATCAGTGGCACGGCGAACGAGCAGTACGTC. Its protein is CAISGTANEQYV.

The rearrangement links TRBV5-1 to TRBJ2-1; TRBD1 agrees at 11 bases. V lost 8 bases and J lost 0; bases outside the gene matches: 4. This CDR3 comprises 15 residues. Germline V CDR1 and CDR2: SGHRS, YFSETQ. The CDR3 protein is CASKGQGDSYNEQFF. The CDR3, as DNA: TGCGCCAGTAAGGGACAGGGGGACTCCTACAATGAGCAGTTCTTC.

This clone has a handful of counts. The gene calls are TRBV7-2 and TRBJ1-6, with D possibly being TRBD1 (5 bases). CDR3 length: 13 residues. Germline V lookup: CDR1 SGHTA, CDR2 FQGNSA. The V and J ends lost 8 bases and 10 bases respectively, with 15 bases between them. CDR3 bases: TGTGCCAGCCGCCGGGGGATGGGGTCACCCCTCCACTTT. It translates to CASRRGMGSPLHF.

The chain joins TRBV24-1 to TRBJ2-1, with D perhaps matching TRBD2 (6 bases). The germline V and J ends were trimmed by 1 base and 0 bases, with 15 bases remaining between them. The CDR3 is 18 amino acids. The germline V gene encodes CDR1 KGHDR and CDR2 SFDVKD. CDR3 sequence reads: CATSDFQYGGGSYNEQFF. The CDR3 region has the DNA TGTGCCACCAGTGATTTTCAGTACGGGGGAGGCTCCTACAATGAGCAGTTCTTC.

V gene TRBV10-2 combines with J gene TRBJ1-1, with a possible D match to TRBD1 (5 bases). Germline-derived CDR1 and CDR2 are WSHSY and SAAADI. The CDR3 spans 13 residues. Trimming removed 2 bases from V and 3 bases from J, with 7 bases in between. CDR3 residues: CASSELGDTEAFF. For the CDR3, the DNA is TGCGCCAGCAGTGAGCTAGGGGACACTGAAGCTTTCTTT.

The V gene is TRBV19, the J gene TRBJ2-1; weak D call: TRBD1 (6 bases). This CDR3 is 15 amino acids long. CDR1 is LNHDA, CDR2 SQIVND, per germline (reference sequence). The V end was cut by 2 bases, the J end by 4 bases, with 12 bases between. CDR3 amino acids: CASSIMTGLYNEQFF. For the CDR3, the DNA is TGTGCCAGTAGTATAATGACAGGTTTGTACAATGAGCAGTTCTTC.

V and J are TRBV27 and TRBJ1-1, with D possibly matching TRBD1 (5 bases). The CDR3 totals 14 residues. Germline V CDR1 and CDR2: MNHEY, SMNVEV (reference sequence). The V and J ends lost 5 bases and 7 bases respectively, with 17 bases between them. The CDR3 sequence: CASSGVLYGGEAFF. The CDR3 bases are TGTGCCAGCAGTGGCGTTCTCTACGGGGGTGAAGCTTTCTTT.

CDR3 nucleotides: TGCGCCAGCAGCCAAGAAGGTGGCAGGGTAACCGGGGAGCTGTTTTTT. Its translation: CASSQEGGRVTGELFF. V and J are TRBV4-3 and TRBJ2-2; D may be TRBD1 (5 bases). The CDR3 is 16 amino acids. V was shortened by 0 bases and J by 5 bases, with 13 bases between the two germline ends. Germline V gene sequence: CDR1 LGHNA, CDR2 YSLEER.

The chain combines TRBV30 with TRBJ2-1, with a possible D match to TRBD1 (5 bases). The V end was cut by 2 bases, the J end by 5 bases, with 7 bases between. Germline CDR1 GTSNPN, CDR2 SVGIG (reference sequence). CDR3 length equals 12 residues. CDR3 sequence: CAWSRGHNEQFF. The CDR3 DNA reads as TGTGCCTGGAGTAGGGGCCACAATGAGCAGTTCTTC.

The rearrangement links TRBV5-1 to TRBJ2-5, with 11 bases aligning to TRBD2. CDR1 SGHRS and CDR2 YFSETQ come from the germline V gene. This CDR3 is 15 amino acids long. The ends lost 4 bases at V and 1 base at J; junction bases unmatched: 3. CDR3 amino acids: CASSDGTSGQETQYF. In DNA form, the CDR3 reads TGCGCCAGCAGCGATGGGACTAGCGGCCAAGAGACCCAGTACTTC.

The chain combines TRBV29-1 with TRBJ2-5; TRBD2 aligns across 7 bases. Per the germline V gene, CDR1 is SQVTM and CDR2 is ANQGSEA. The ends lost 5 bases at V and 5 bases at J; junction bases unmatched: 5. This CDR3 has 12 amino acids. The CDR3: CSVSSGGETQYF. The CDR3, as DNA: TGCAGCGTTTCTAGCGGCGGGGAGACCCAGTACTTC.

This sequence joins TRBV19 and TRBJ1-4, with D possibly TRBD1 on 6 matching bases. The V gene lost 4 bases and the J gene lost 6 bases, with 12 bases spanning the gap. Germline values: CDR1 LNHDA, CDR2 SQIVND (reference sequence). The CDR3 length is 14 residues. CDR3 protein: CASSRGHFDEKLFF. The DNA for the CDR3 is TGTGCCAGTAGTAGGGGACACTTCGATGAAAAACTGTTTTTT.

The chain employs TRBV7-8 and TRBJ1-1; a possible D gene is TRBD1 (6 bases). The CDR3 totals 15 residues. Germline CDR1 and CDR2: SGHVS and FQNEAQ. Trimming stripped 6 bases from V and 5 bases from J, with 19 bases between. CDR3 in amino acids: CASRGQTGGDTEAFF. CDR3 bases: TGTGCCAGCAGGGGTCAGACAGGCGGGGATACTGAAGCTTTCTTT.

V and J are TRBV5-6 and TRBJ1-5; no reliable D call. Trimming took 4 bases from V and 4 from J, leaving 9 bases between them. The CDR3 spans 13 residues. Per the germline V gene, CDR1 is SGHDT and CDR2 is YYEEEE. The CDR3 nucleotides read TGTGCCAGCAGCCCGGACGGGAATCAGCCCCAGCATTTT. Translated: CASSPDGNQPQHF.

V and J are TRBV18 and TRBJ2-2; unclear D gene. CDR3 length: 16 residues. Trimming shortened V by 2 bases and J by 1 base, and 11 bases separated the two germline ends. Per the germline V gene, CDR1 is KGHSH and CDR2 is LQKENI. The CDR3 DNA sequence: TGTGCCAGCTCACCAATGACAATGGAGAACACCGGGGAGCTGTTTTTT. Translation: CASSPMTMENTGELFF. The full variable domain, its missing parts supplied by reference TRBV18 and TRBJ2-2, is NAGVMQNPRHLVRRRGQEARLRCSPMKGHSHVYWYRQLPEEGLKFMVYLQKENIIDESGMPKERFSAEFPKEGPSILRIQQVVRGDSAAYFCASSPMTMENTGELFFGEGSRLTVL.

The chain uses TRBV7-9 and TRBJ1-5; D ambiguous. Germline V CDR1 and CDR2: SEHNR, FQNEAQ (reference sequence). This CDR3 contains 13 residues. V dropped 6 bases and J dropped 7 bases, with 13 bases sitting between them. The CDR3 reads CASSPKGYQPQHF. The CDR3 region has the DNA TGTGCCAGCAGTCCAAAAGGTTACCAGCCCCAGCATTTT.

This clone was counted once. The chain joins TRBV19 to TRBJ1-5, with TRBD1 matching 8 bases. Losses at the gene ends were 3 bases for V and 2 bases for J; bases not matched to a gene: 6. Germline-derived CDR1 and CDR2 are LNHDA and SQIVND (reference sequence). The CDR3 loop spans 16 amino acids. The DNA for the CDR3 is TGTGCCAGTAGTATTGACACGACAGGGGGCAATCAGCCCCAGCATTTT. It is translated as CASSIDTTGGNQPQHF.

CDR3 loop: CASSLGPDGSGNTIYF. CDR3 sequence (DNA): TGCGCCAGCAGCTTGGGTCCAGACGGCTCTGGAAACACCATATATTTT. V usage is TRBV5-1 and J usage is TRBJ1-3; D is unclear. Germline lookup yields CDR1 SGHRS and CDR2 YFSETQ. The CDR3 loop spans 16 amino acids. Trimming removed 0 bases from V and 0 bases from J, with 10 bases in between.

The chain joins TRBV6-1 to TRBJ2-5; weak D call: TRBD1 (6 bases). This CDR3 region has 17 residues. The ends were cut back, 2 bases at V and 7 bases at J, with 23 bases in the middle. The germline gives CDR1 MNHNS, CDR2 SASEGT. The CDR3 DNA sequence: TGTGCCAGCAGTGAACAGCCTTTCCTCCAGGGGCTGGCGACCCAGTACTTC. It yields the protein CASSEQPFLQGLATQYF.

This sequence joins TRBV3-1 (or the pseudogene TRBV3-2) and TRBJ2-2; no clear D. The CDR3 consists of 14 residues. Trimming left V 4 bases short and J 2 bases short, with 8 bases between. Per the germline V gene, CDR1 is LGHDT and CDR2 is YNNKEL (reference sequence). The CDR3 sequence: CASSPDLNTGELFF. The CDR3 nucleotides read TGTGCCAGCAGCCCCGACTTAAACACCGGGGAGCTGTTTTTT.

The rearrangement links TRBV5-1 to TRBJ2-5; D perhaps matches TRBD2 (5 bases). Germline CDR1 SGHRS, CDR2 YFSETQ. V was cut by 4 bases and J by 3 bases, with 7 bases left in between. The CDR3 runs to 12 residues. CDR3 in amino acids: CASSQTKETQYF. Written as DNA, the CDR3 is TGCGCCAGCAGCCAGACTAAAGAGACCCAGTACTTC.

This chain links TRBV9 with TRBJ2-3; the D gene is possibly TRBD2 (7 bases). Per germline, CDR1 SGDLS and CDR2 YYNGEE. Trimming removed 4 bases from V and 2 bases from J, with 17 bases in between. This CDR3 is built from 16 residues. CDR3 nucleotides: TGTGCCAGCAGCCCCCGGGCGGGGGCACTCACAGATACGCAGTATTTT. It translates to CASSPRAGALTDTQYF.

The chain is built from TRBV6-5 and TRBJ2-3; TRBD2 is a possible D gene (6 bases). The CDR3 covers 14 residues. Germline V lookup: CDR1 MNHEY, CDR2 SVGAGI. V lost 6 bases, J lost 5 bases, and 15 bases lay in between. Here the CDR3 DNA reads TGTGCCAGCAGATACCTTGACGGGAGAGATACGCAGTATTTT. As protein: CASRYLDGRDTQYF.

The V gene is TRBV11-3, the J gene TRBJ2-3; 7 positions agree with TRBD1. This CDR3 is 15 amino acids long. The V gene end was trimmed by 1 base and the J gene end by 6 bases; junction bases not matched to a gene: 7. The germline V gene has CDR1 SGHNT and CDR2 YENEEA. The CDR3 nucleotides are TGTGCCAGCAGCTTAGTCGCAGGGGGTCTGGATACGCAGTATTTT. Translating gives CASSLVAGGLDTQYF.

In this sample, this clone turned up once. The rearrangement links TRBV7-2 to TRBJ2-3, with 7 bases matching TRBD2. Germline V gene lookup returns CDR1 SGHTA and CDR2 FQGNSA. Trimming took 3 bases from V and 2 from J; bases not matched to a gene: 5. This CDR3 has 15 amino acids. Here the CDR3 reads CASSLSGTTTDTQYF. The CDR3 region has the DNA TGTGCCAGCAGCTTGTCCGGGACTACCACAGATACGCAGTATTTT.

This chain links TRBV18 with TRBJ2-1, with D tentatively TRBD2 (5 bases). CDR3 size: 13 residues. Germline V gene sequence: CDR1 KGHSH, CDR2 LQKENI. The ends were cut back, 0 bases at V and 7 bases at J, with 7 bases in the middle. For the CDR3, the DNA is TGTGCCAGCTCACCACCGTTAGCGAATGAGCAGTTCTTC. It translates to CASSPPLANEQFF.

A few counts support this clone. The genes are TRBV24-1 and TRBJ1-5; D might be TRBD1 (5 bases). The germline gives CDR1 KGHDR, CDR2 SFDVKD. The V and J ends lost 4 bases and 9 bases respectively, with 15 bases between them. There are 14 residues in the CDR3. The CDR3 spells CATSDPQGLGPQHF. The CDR3 nucleotides are TGTGCCACCAGTGACCCGCAGGGTCTAGGGCCCCAGCATTTT.

This clone was seen a handful of times. The chain joins TRBV12-3 or TRBV12-4 to TRBJ2-6; D gene ambiguous. The CDR3 runs 13 residues. V dropped 6 bases and J dropped 4 bases, with 7 bases sitting between them. Here the CDR3 DNA reads TGTGCCAGCAGACTGGCGGGGGCCAACGTCCTGACTTTC. It translates to CASRLAGANVLTF.

The gene calls are TRBV28 and TRBJ1-1, with D perhaps matching TRBD1 (5 bases). The germline V gene has CDR1 MDHEN and CDR2 SYDVKM. The CDR3 has 15 amino acids. The V end lost 5 bases, the J end lost 2 bases, and 15 bases lay between the germline ends. In nucleotides, the CDR3 is TGTGCCAGCAGTAGGCCAGGGCAAGGAAACACTGAAGCTTTCTTT. Translation gives CASSRPGQGNTEAFF.